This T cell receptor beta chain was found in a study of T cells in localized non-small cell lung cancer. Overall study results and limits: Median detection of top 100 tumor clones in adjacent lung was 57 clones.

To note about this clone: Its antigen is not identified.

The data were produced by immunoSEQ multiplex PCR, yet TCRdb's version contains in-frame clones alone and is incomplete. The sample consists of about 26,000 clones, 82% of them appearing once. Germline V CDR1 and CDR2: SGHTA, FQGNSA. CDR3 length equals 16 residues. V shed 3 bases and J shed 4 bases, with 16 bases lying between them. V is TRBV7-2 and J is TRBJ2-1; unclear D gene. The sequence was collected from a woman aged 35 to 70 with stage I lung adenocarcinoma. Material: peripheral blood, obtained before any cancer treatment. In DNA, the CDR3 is TGTGCCAGCAGCTTGCGTAGCACAGTCGCTTACAATGAGCAGTTCTTC. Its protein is CASSLRSTVAYNEQFF.